This T cell receptor (beta chain) was captured by sequencing in a study of identical twins. Study conclusions and caveats: Weaker excess twin sharing was observed in beta out-of-frame sequences.

There are 13 residues in the CDR3. Germline loops: CDR1 LGHNT, CDR2 FRNRAP. The V end was cut by 0 bases, the J end by 7 bases, with 7 bases between. A few counts support this clonotype. Antigen unknown. A universal primer site was incorporated via template switching, and the cDNA contained unique molecular identifiers. TCRdb reprocessed the 5' RACE reads via MiXCR and lists one record per CDR3 protein. The profile shows about 190,000 distinct CDR3 sequences, 15% of them singletons. These data were also reused for a study on T cells expressing NK-cell markers.

The clonotype originates from a woman younger than 35 in good health. The V call is TRBV12-5, the J call TRBJ2-1; perhaps TRBD2 as D (5 bases). Specimen: CD8+ T cells sorted from blood. The CDR3 bases are TGTGCTAGTGGTTTGGTAAGGGAGAATGAGCAGTTCTTC. This encodes CASGLVRENEQFF.